The present T cell receptor beta chain was sequenced within a study of T cells after yellow fever vaccination. This CDR3 is built from 15 residues. The V segment lost 4 bases and the J segment 7 bases; nucleotides outside the gene matches: 5. Germline V gene data show CDR1 as SGHTA and CDR2 as FQGTGA. MiXCR, applied by TCRdb to the 5' RACE reads, yields one record per CDR3 protein. The repertoire holds around 340,000 distinct CDR3 sequences, with approximately 12% as singletons. The sequence derives from a young man who received the YFV17D yellow fever vaccine. The chain uses TRBV7-3 and TRBJ1-6; 9 bases fit TRBD1. The sequencing here drew on CD4+ T cells sorted from PBMCs, taken 15 days after the yellow fever booster vaccination. The CDR3 DNA reads TGTGCCAGCAGCTCCGGACAGGGGAAAAATTCACCCCTCCACTTT. Translating gives CASSSGQGKNSPLHF.